This T cell receptor (beta chain) was captured by sequencing in a study of neurological immune-mediated disorders. J gave up 0 bases and V 5 bases, and 3 bases lay outside the gene matches. The CDR3 consists of 15 residues. The V gene's germline CDR1 is SGHTA and CDR2 FQGTGA. Regarding time point: technical triplicate 3. This clonotype came up many times. Each CDR3 protein gets one entry after TCRdb re-called the 5' RACE reads with MiXCR. The sample has about 44,000 distinct CDR3 sequences; under 25% are singletons. The V call is TRBV7-3, the J call TRBJ2-1, with 8 bases identical to TRBD2. The clonotype was recovered from a man aged 55-75 years with HTLV-1-associated myelopathy (HAM/TSP). The sample consisted of PBMCs. CDR3 in DNA: TGTGCCAGCAGCCGAAGCGGGAGCTCCTACAATGAGCAGTTCTTC. Translated, it gives CASSRSGSSYNEQFF.